This TCR beta chain stems from a study of glioma-infiltrating T cells. General observations from the study: Very few CDR3 sequences were shared between tissue and blood.

This clonotype was seen at least ten times. Its antigen is unknown. Using RNA template, CDR3s of TCR alpha and beta were amplified with iRepertoire arm-PCR. For one-step reverse transcription and amplification, about 90-450 ng of tissue mRNA or PBMC total RNA was used. MiXCR, applied by TCRdb to the multiplex PCR reads, yields one record per CDR3 protein. Of under 150,000 distinct CDR3 sequences in the sample, 20% to 25% were seen once. V was clipped by 0 bases and J by 8 bases, with 20 bases between them. This CDR3 comprises 17 residues. CDR1 is LGHNA and CDR2 is YNFKEQ in the germline V gene. Sample: glioma tissue, nonneoplastic brain tissue, or PBMCs (not recorded which). This TCR was sampled from a human donor with low-grade glioma or glioblastoma, undergoing nonglioma brain surgery, or in good health (not recorded which). V and J are TRBV4-2 and TRBJ1-5, with D unclear. This chain's CDR3 is CASSQDAGRSLIKPQHF. The DNA for the CDR3 is TGTGCCAGCAGCCAAGACGCCGGCAGGTCGTTGATCAAGCCCCAGCATTTT.